This passage covers 27 T cell receptor beta chains from one sample sequenced in a study of T cells in Graves' hyperthyroidism and ophthalmopathy. The investigators amplified TCR beta CDR3 regions from RNA transcripts. Initially, a first-round RT-PCR of the TCR CDR3 employed the HTBI primer set. TCRdb redid the calling of the multiplex PCR reads with MiXCR, one entry per CDR3 protein. The sample gives nearly 750,000 distinct CDR3 sequences, over 35% of which show up once; around 29% is in the top ten. Sequenced: blood. The receptors derive from a woman aged 40 to 49 with Graves' hyperthyroidism.

This clonotype was detected ten times or more. The chain combines TRBV6-6 with TRBJ1-2; tentative D call: TRBD1 (5 bases). The CDR3 has 14 amino acids. The germline gives CDR1 MNHNY, CDR2 SVGAGI (reference sequence). The V and J ends lost 6 bases and 4 bases respectively, with 15 bases between them. The CDR3 is CASSDSYGSYGYTF. CDR3 in DNA: TGTGCCAGCAGCGACAGTTATGGGTCCTATGGCTACACCTTC.

This clonotype occurred many times. The chain is built from TRBV7-9 and TRBJ1-5, with a possible D match to TRBD1 (6 bases). The V gene lost 6 bases and the J gene lost 5 bases, with 14 bases spanning the gap. Germline assignment: CDR1 SEHNR and CDR2 FQNEAQ (reference sequence). There are 14 residues in the CDR3. In DNA form, the CDR3 reads TGTGCCAGCAGTCGAGGGGGGGGAGATCAGCCCCAGCATTTT. Translated, it gives CASSRGGGDQPQHF.

This clonotype was seen only a few times. The CDR3 spells CASRGGWLRGPTGKNTEAFF. CDR3 DNA sequence: TGTGCCAGCAGGGGGGGATGGCTTCGGGGGCCGACAGGGAAGAATACTGAAGCTTTCTTT. This chain connects TRBV13 to TRBJ1-1; 7 bases align to TRBD1. In germline, CDR1 is PRHDT, CDR2 FYEKMQ (reference sequence). This CDR3 contains 20 residues. Germline trimming cut 6 bases from V and 5 bases from J; bases unmatched to any gene: 27.

This clonotype was counted between two and nine times. One base away lies a much larger clone, so this may be a sequencing read error. The chain links TRBV10-3 to TRBJ2-7; 8 bases fit TRBD1. Germline values: CDR1 ENHRY, CDR2 SYGVKD. The CDR3 has 12 residues. CDR3 sequence: CTITGQGGEQYF. CDR3 nucleotide sequence: TGTACCATCACCGGACAGGGCGGCGAGCAGTACTTC.

This clonotype occurred a few times. The chain uses TRBV5-1 and TRBJ2-7; D unresolved. The CDR3 is 12 amino acids. V lost 4 bases, J lost 3 bases, and 8 bases lay in between. CDR1 SGHRS and CDR2 YFSETQ come from the germline V gene. DNA of the CDR3: TGCGCCAGCAGCCAACAAAACTACGAGCAGTACTTC. This encodes CASSQQNYEQYF.

This clonotype was seen many times. This chain joins TRBV5-6 and TRBJ1-5; 9 nucleotides align to TRBD1. Germline V gene sequence: CDR1 SGHDT, CDR2 YYEEEE. The J segment lost 4 bases and the V segment lost 2 bases, leaving 4 bases of the junction unmatched. CDR3 size: 15 residues. The CDR3 region has the DNA TGTGCCAGCAGCTTTGGGGACAGGGAAAATCAGCCCCAGCATTTT. This sequence encodes CASSFGDRENQPQHF.

The V gene is TRBV13, the J gene TRBJ1-4; TRBD1 agrees at 7 bases. The CDR3 sequence is 15 residues long. J gave up 2 bases and V 5 bases, and 5 bases lay outside the gene matches. In germline, CDR1 is PRHDT, CDR2 FYEKMQ (reference sequence). Written as DNA, the CDR3 is TGTGCCAGCAGCCCCAGGGGGGTGACTAATGAAAAACTGTTTTTT. It specifies CASSPRGVTNEKLFF. The full variable domain, completed using reference TRBV13 and TRBJ1-4, is AAGVIQSPRHLIKEKRETATLKCYPIPRHDTVYWYQQGPGQDPQFLISFYEKMQSDKGSIPDRFSAQQFSDYHSELNMSSLELGDSALYFCASSPRGVTNEKLFFGSGTQLSVL.

This clonotype is labeled as large. The J gene is TRBJ2-7, the V gene TRBV5-1; 8 bases are shared with TRBD2. The CDR3 contains 13 residues. CDR1 SGHRS and CDR2 YFSETQ come from the germline V gene. The ends lost 0 bases at V and 5 bases at J; junction bases unmatched: 1. CDR3 residues: CASSLGTSNEQYF. In DNA, the CDR3 is TGCGCCAGCAGCTTGGGGACTAGCAACGAGCAGTACTTC.

The chain recombines TRBV29-1 with TRBJ2-1; D call uncertain. Germline values: CDR1 SQVTM, CDR2 ANQGSEA. V lost 3 bases and J 5 bases, leaving 5 bases between the germline ends. The CDR3 runs to 11 residues. The CDR3 sequence: CSVEAHNEQFF. DNA for the CDR3: TGCAGCGTTGAGGCCCACAATGAGCAGTTCTTC.

The CDR3 here is CASSPGPAGQPQHF. CDR3 DNA: TGTGCCAGCAGCCCGGGACCCGCGGGGCAGCCCCAGCATTTT. The V and J genes are TRBV5-4 and TRBJ1-5; D is possibly TRBD1 (5 bases). Germline values: CDR1 SGHNT, CDR2 YYREEE (reference sequence). V lost 4 bases and J lost 7, with 15 bases in between. The CDR3 length is 14 residues.

This clonotype was detected ten times or more. At one of its ends the junction is not consistent with the germline gene, which may arise from a read error. The chain links TRBV10-3 to TRBJ1-6; D perhaps matches TRBD1 (5 bases). Germline-derived CDR1 and CDR2 are ENHRY and SYGVKD. The CDR3 loop spans 14 amino acids. The chain's CDR3 is CASSDSPYNSPLHF. The CDR3 nucleotides are TGTGCCAGCAGTGACAGCCCTTATAATTCACCCCTCCACTTT.

This clonotype occurred many times. The rearrangement joins TRBV2 to TRBJ2-7, with 10 bases matching TRBD1. This CDR3 region has 12 residues. Germline values: CDR1 SNHLY, CDR2 FYNNEI. V trimming: 8 bases; J trimming: 5 bases; junction bases outside the gene matches: 3. In DNA form, the CDR3 reads TGTGCCAGCCATGGGACAGGGGACGAGCAGTACTTC. This gives the protein CASHGTGDEQYF.

This chain links TRBV28 with TRBJ1-4; 11 nucleotides match TRBD1. In germline, CDR1 is MDHEN, CDR2 SYDVKM. J was trimmed by 5 bases and V by 4 bases; bases with no gene match: 3. The CDR3 spans 15 residues. DNA for the CDR3: TGTGCCAGCAGTTGGACAGGGGGCGGGAATGAAAAACTGTTTTTT. This translates into CASSWTGGGNEKLFF.

The rearrangement links TRBV9 to TRBJ2-5; the match to TRBD2 covers 9 bases. CDR3 length: 14 amino acids. The germline V gene encodes CDR1 SGDLS and CDR2 YYNGEE. V shed 0 bases and J 5 bases; nucleotides not matched to a gene: 2. Here the CDR3 DNA reads TGTGCCAGCAGCGTAGGCGGGGGGGGGGAGACCCAGTACTTC. It is translated as CASSVGGGGETQYF.

Concerning this clonotype: The junction shows a germline mismatch at one end, possibly a read error. CDR3 sequence reads: CTSSQMENTEAFF. Written as DNA, the CDR3 is TGCACCAGCAGCCAAATGGAAAACACTGAAGCTTTCTTT. This sequence joins TRBV4-3 and TRBJ1-1, with D unresolved. Germline CDR1 and CDR2: LGHNA and YSLEER. The CDR3 runs 13 residues.

Remarks on this clonotype: It may be a read error: a sequence one base away is much more abundant. The chain recombines TRBV5-1 with TRBJ1-2, with a possible D match to TRBD1 (5 bases). V was cut by 3 bases and J by 5 bases, with 14 bases left in between. The germline V gene has CDR1 SGHRS and CDR2 YFSETQ. The CDR3 length is 14 residues. This CDR3 reads CASSSTGGEYGYTF. CDR3 DNA sequence: TGCGCCAGCAGCTCCACTGGGGGGGAGTATGGCTACACCTTC.

This sequence joins TRBV2 and TRBJ2-2, with 12 bases matching TRBD2. Trimming at V came to 6 bases and at J to 0 bases, leaving 2 bases not matched to a gene. Germline V lookup: CDR1 SNHLY, CDR2 FYNNEI. CDR3 length: 16 amino acids. The CDR3 DNA reads TGTGCCAGCAGGTGGACTAGCGGGGCGAACACCGGGGAGCTGTTTTTT. Translated: CASRWTSGANTGELFF.

In the case of this clonotype: A much larger clone lies a single base off, so this may be a read error. V is TRBV10-3 and J is TRBJ1-5; a possible D gene is TRBD1 (5 bases). CDR1 and CDR2 from the germline V gene are ENHRY and SYGVKD. V was trimmed by 6 bases and J by 5 bases, leaving 17 bases between them. The CDR3 runs to 15 residues. Written as DNA, the CDR3 is TGTGCCATCAGCCACGACGACAGAACCTATCAGCCCCAGCATTTT. Its protein product is CAISHDDRTYQPQHF.

This clonotype was seen more than once but under ten times. V is TRBV20-1 and J is TRBJ1-5; 8 bases are shared with TRBD1. Germline CDR1 is DFQATT and CDR2 is SNEGSKA (reference sequence). Losses at the gene ends were 6 bases for V and 1 base for J; bases not matched to a gene: 8. The CDR3 runs 15 residues. The CDR3 DNA reads TGCAGTGCCGATCAAAACAGGGGGAGCAATCAGCCCCAGCATTTT. Residues: CSADQNRGSNQPQHF.

Notes on this clonotype: This may stem from a read error, because a much larger clone lies one nucleotide away. The chain joins TRBV12-3 or TRBV12-4 to TRBJ2-7; 11 nucleotides agree with TRBD1. This CDR3 contains 15 residues. V was clipped by 6 bases and J by 0 bases; unmatched bases: 4. The CDR3 sequence: CASSTGTGGSYEQYF. CDR3 coding DNA: TGTGCCAGCAGCACCGGGACAGGGGGCTCCTACGAGCAGTACTTC.

The chain couples TRBV19 to TRBJ1-3, with a tentative D call TRBD1 (6 bases). V lost 9 bases and J lost 4, with 16 bases in between. There are 14 residues in the CDR3. Germline CDR1 reads LNHDA; CDR2 reads SQIVND (reference sequence). The CDR3 reads CASTRGAGGNTIYF. The CDR3 coding sequence is TGTGCCAGCACCCGGGGGGCTGGAGGAAACACCATATATTTT.

The V call is TRBV12-3 or TRBV12-4, the J call TRBJ1-5; D possibly corresponds to TRBD1 (5 bases). The CDR3 runs 15 residues. V dropped 6 bases and J dropped 2 bases, with 14 bases sitting between them. Here the CDR3 DNA reads TGTGCCAGCAGCTGGGGGGGGATGGGCAATCAGCCCCAGCATTTT. Translated: CASSWGGMGNQPQHF.

This clonotype occurred a few times. This CDR3 is CSVIREGTGELFF. DNA of the CDR3: TGCAGCGTTATAAGGGAGGGGACCGGGGAGCTGTTTTTT. The V gene is TRBV29-1, the J gene TRBJ2-2; 7 bases line up with TRBD2. This CDR3 contains 13 residues. J was trimmed by 5 bases and V by 5 bases; bases with no gene match: 5. Germline assignment: CDR1 SQVTM and CDR2 ANQGSEA.

This clonotype was found many times. V and J are TRBV29-1 and TRBJ2-7; 15 bases match TRBD2. CDR3 length: 14 amino acids. The V segment lost 5 bases and the J segment 3 bases; nucleotides outside the gene matches: 2. The germline CDR1 and CDR2 sequences are SQVTM and ANQGSEA. The CDR3 DNA is TGCAGCGTTCAGGGACTAGCGGGAGGCTACGAGCAGTACTTC. This codes for CSVQGLAGGYEQYF.

About this clonotype: A junction end diverges from the germline sequence, so it may reflect a read error. The chain is built from TRBV5-1 and TRBJ1-4; D is perhaps TRBD1 (5 bases). The CDR3 length is 14 residues. Germline loops: CDR1 SGHRS, CDR2 YFSETQ. The CDR3 region is CACHVGTGKEKLFF. The CDR3 nucleotides are TGTGCCTGCCACGTGGGGACCGGGAAGGAAAAACTGTTTTTT.

This clonotype was recorded at least ten times. This sequence joins TRBV7-9 and TRBJ1-1, with D maybe TRBD1 (5 bases). Germline CDR1 reads SEHNR; CDR2 reads FQNEAQ (reference sequence). This CDR3 spans 12 amino acids. The V and J ends lost 5 bases and 8 bases respectively, with 12 bases between them. The DNA of the CDR3 is TGTGCCAGCAGCGCCACGGGGCCCGAAGCTTTCTTT. Protein sequence: CASSATGPEAFF.

This clonotype was seen many times. The chain employs TRBV7-2 and TRBJ1-6; D remains unclear. Trimming shortened V by 4 bases and J by 8 bases, and 9 bases separated the two germline ends. The germline gives CDR1 SGHTA, CDR2 FQGNSA. The CDR3 contains 13 residues. In DNA form, the CDR3 reads TGTGCCAGCAGCTCCCGACCGGATTCACCCCTCCACTTT. As protein: CASSSRPDSPLHF. Full variable domain (missing parts from reference TRBV7-2 and TRBJ1-6): GAGVSQSPSNKVTEKGKDVELRCDPISGHTALYWYRQSLGQGLEFLIYFQGNSAPDKSGLPSDRFSAERTGGSVSTLTIQRTQQEDSAVYLCASSSRPDSPLHFGNGTRLTVT.